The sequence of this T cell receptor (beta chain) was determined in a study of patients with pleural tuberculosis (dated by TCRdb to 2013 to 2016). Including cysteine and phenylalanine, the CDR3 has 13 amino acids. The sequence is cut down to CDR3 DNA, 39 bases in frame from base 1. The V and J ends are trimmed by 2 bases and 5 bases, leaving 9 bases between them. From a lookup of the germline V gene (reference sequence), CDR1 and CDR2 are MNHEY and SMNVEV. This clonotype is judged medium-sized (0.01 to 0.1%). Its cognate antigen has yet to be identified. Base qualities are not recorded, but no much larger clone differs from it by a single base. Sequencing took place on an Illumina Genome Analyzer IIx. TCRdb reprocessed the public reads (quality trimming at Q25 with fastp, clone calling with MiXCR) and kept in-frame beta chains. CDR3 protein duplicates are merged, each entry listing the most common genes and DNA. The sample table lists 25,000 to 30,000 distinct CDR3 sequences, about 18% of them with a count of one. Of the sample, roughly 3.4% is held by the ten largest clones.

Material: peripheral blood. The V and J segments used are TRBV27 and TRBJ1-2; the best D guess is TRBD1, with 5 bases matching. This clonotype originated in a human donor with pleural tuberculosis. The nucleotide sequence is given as TGTGCCAGCAGTTTAATAGCAGGGTATGGCTACACCTTC. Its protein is CASSLIAGYGYTF.